Below, 7 T cell receptor beta chains from the same sample are listed, as sequenced in a study of low-dose radiotherapy and immunotherapy resistance in tumors. The time point was: before trial treatment. Primers targeting TRAV and TRBV primed first-strand cDNA, covering alpha and beta chains. A constant-region primer paired with the V-primer adapter amplified TCRs over approximately 19 PCR cycles. TCRdb called the reads again in MiXCR, with one record for every CDR3 protein. This table has around 99,000 distinct CDR3 sequences, under 10% appearing once. The sample here was PBMCs, taken before treatment. The receptor source for this set is a male donor with prostate cancer.

In this sample, this clonotype turned up many times. CDR3 nucleotide sequence: TGTGCCAGCAGTTCCAGAACAGGGGGTAACACTGAAGCTTTCTTT. Amino acid sequence: CASSSRTGGNTEAFF. The rearrangement links TRBV27 to TRBJ1-1; 8 bases fit TRBD1. V shed 4 bases, J shed 2 bases, and the junction held 6 bases outside the gene matches. CDR3 length equals 15 residues. The germline gives CDR1 MNHEY, CDR2 SMNVEV (reference sequence).

This clonotype was counted ten times or more. The V gene is TRBV28, the J gene TRBJ2-7; TRBD2 matches at 11 bases. The CDR3 contains 15 residues. Germline loops: CDR1 MDHEN, CDR2 SYDVKM. V trimming: 0 bases; J trimming: 7 bases; junction bases outside the gene matches: 5. The CDR3 DNA sequence: TGTGCCAGCAGTTTATGGACTAGCGGGAAGAGGGAGCAGTACTTC. Encoded protein: CASSLWTSGKREQYF.

This clonotype was observed many times. V is TRBV28 and J is TRBJ2-7, with a tentative D call TRBD1 (7 bases). The CDR3 runs 17 residues. Between the trimmed V and J ends, which lost 5 bases and 2 bases, there was a span of 22 bases. From germline, CDR1 is MDHEN and CDR2 SYDVKM. The chain's CDR3 is CASSAGLLGTATYEQYF. DNA of the CDR3: TGTGCCAGCAGTGCCGGACTACTGGGGACAGCAACCTACGAGCAGTACTTC.

On this clonotype itself: Given a far larger clone just one base away, this is likely a sequencing read error. The chain carries TRBV14 and TRBJ1-2; possibly TRBD1 for D (5 bases). Germline V lookup: CDR1 SGHDN, CDR2 FVKESK. Trimming took off 3 bases at V and 3 bases at J, with 11 bases between the two ends. This CDR3 has 14 amino acids. CDR3 sequence: CASSHWGGYYGYTF. CDR3 DNA sequence: TGTGCCAGCAGCCACTGGGGGGGTTACTATGGCTACACCTTC. Based on the CDR3 plus reference TRBV14 and TRBJ1-2, the full variable domain is EAGVTQFPSHSVIEKGQTVTLRCDPISGHDNLYWYRRVMGKEIKFLLHFVKESKQDESGMPNNRFLAERTGGTYSTLKVQPAELEDSGVYFCASSHWGGYYGYTFGSGTRLTVV.

This rearrangement joins TRBV10-3 to TRBJ2-7; 8 positions match TRBD2. V shed 6 bases, J shed 3 bases, and the junction held 19 bases outside the gene matches. CDR1 is ENHRY and CDR2 is SYGVKD in the germline V gene. The CDR3 contains 18 residues. The CDR3 is CAIRTDRGGPGGVYEQYF. The CDR3 DNA follows: TGTGCCATCAGAACAGATAGGGGAGGACCCGGGGGGGTCTACGAGCAGTACTTC.

Many counts were recorded for this clonotype. J is TRBJ2-1 and V is TRBV7-2, with 13 bases identical to TRBD2. CDR3 size: 15 residues. The V gene's germline CDR1 is SGHTA and CDR2 FQGNSA. J gave up 8 bases and V 5 bases, and 6 bases lay outside the gene matches. The CDR3 here is CASSVTSGRVDEQFF. In DNA form, the CDR3 reads TGTGCCAGCAGCGTTACTAGCGGGAGGGTCGATGAGCAGTTCTTC.

This clonotype was counted ten times or more. The V gene is TRBV20-1, the J gene TRBJ2-5, with D perhaps matching TRBD2 (6 bases). CDR1 and CDR2 (germline): DFQATT, SNEGSKA (reference sequence). V was shortened by 0 bases and J by 4 bases, with 9 bases between the two germline ends. This CDR3 is built from 13 residues. CDR3 loop: CSARDPGVETQYF. CDR3 coding DNA: TGCAGTGCTAGAGATCCGGGAGTAGAGACCCAGTACTTC.